This TCR beta chain came from a study of identical twins. General observations from the study: Alpha sequences out of frame and shared by twins had excess low generation probability. The abundant beta clonotypes from cord blood had fewer insertions, and memory repertoires had none of this. Modelling approaches yielded underestimates of out-of-frame TCR alpha sharing between monozygotic twins.

A remark on this clonotype: Antigen specificity is unknown.

Template switching added a universal primer site; cDNA carried unique molecular identifiers. In TCRdb, the 5' RACE reads were re-called with MiXCR into one record per CDR3 protein. The sample yields about 160,000 distinct CDR3 sequences, around 3.5% seen once. Trimming left V 5 bases short and J 2 bases short, with 19 bases between. Germline V gives CDR1 SGHTA, CDR2 FQGTGA. This CDR3 has 16 amino acids. This sequence was found in a man younger than 35 in good health. This sequence joins TRBV7-3 and TRBJ2-7; a weak D match, TRBD2 (5 bases). Sequencing used memory T cells sorted from blood. Written as DNA, the CDR3 is TGTGCCAGCAGCCCAGCTTTCAGCGGCAGACCCTACGAGCAGTACTTC. It codes for CASSPAFSGRPYEQYF. Drawing the rest from reference TRBV7-3 and TRBJ2-7, the complete variable domain is GAGVSQTPSNKVTEKGKYVELRCDPISGHTALYWYRQSLGQGPEFLIYFQGTGAADDSGLPNDRFFAVRPEGSVSTLKIQRTERGDSAVYLCASSPAFSGRPYEQYFGPGTRLTVT.